Listed below are T cell receptor beta chains from one sample, sequenced in a study of T cell repertoires in cytomegalovirus infection. MiXCR was run by TCRdb on the reads, yielding one entry per CDR3 protein. Of under 250,000 distinct CDR3 sequences listed, approximately 7% were seen once; the top ten hold around 6.9%. Material for sequencing was PBMCs. All receptors come from a human donor in good health (CMV status not recorded). Some clones in this sample may be carry-over from other donors' samples. CDR3s leave out the opening cysteine and the closing phenylalanine or tryptophan. D genes are given only for firm matches.

V	J	D	CDR3
TRBV7-2	TRBJ1-2	.	ASSSLGGEGYGYT
TRBV2	TRBJ2-5	.	ASSRAPQETQY
TRBV6-1	TRBJ1-5	.	ASRPLTLHGSNQPQH
TRBV7-2	TRBJ1-2	.	ASSPGGQGTYGYT
TRBV2	TRBJ1-6	TRBD1	ASSGLGQGNSPLH
TRBV9	TRBJ2-5	TRBD2	ASSVGLAGEETQY
TRBV28	TRBJ1-2	.	ASFRQENYGYT
TRBV4-1	TRBJ1-1	.	ASSQDWGGGAGNTEAF
TRBV29-1	TRBJ1-2	.	SVEETGSLAGA
TRBV4-3	TRBJ2-1	TRBD2	ASSQLTAGRDEQF
TRBV2	TRBJ1-2	.	ASSGGLDYGYT
TRBV10-3	TRBJ2-3	TRBD1	AISEPGTGGTDTQY
TRBV20-1	TRBJ1-1	.	SATFSGSEAF
TRBV12-3/TRBV12-4	TRBJ2-5	.	ASGVKETQY
TRBV20-1	TRBJ1-5	TRBD1	SASPLADRARQPQH
TRBV7-2	TRBJ1-5	.	ASSPGARNNQPQH
TRBV3-1	TRBJ1-1	.	ASRQGGSNTEAF
TRBV28	TRBJ1-2	.	ASSYFRGGYT
TRBV25-1	TRBJ2-1	.	ASSPGYNEQF
TRBV2	TRBJ2-6	.	ASGDDYSGANVLT
TRBV27	TRBJ1-1	.	ASSLSPGVGAF
TRBV4-3	TRBJ2-7	TRBD2	ASSQAGTSFNEQY
TRBV19	TRBJ1-1	.	ASSIGPNTEAF
TRBV2	TRBJ1-5	TRBD1	ASSEAGQGNQPQH
TRBV11-2	TRBJ1-5	TRBD1	ASSLDIGGQGGNQPQH
TRBV7-2	TRBJ1-5	.	ASSLREQPQH
TRBV20-1	TRBJ2-2	.	SARYGAYTGELF
TRBV6-2/TRBV6-3	TRBJ1-5	TRBD1	ASSYDRGRDYYSNQPQH
TRBV20-1	TRBJ2-3	.	SARDHTGGGSDTQY
TRBV12-5	TRBJ2-2	.	ASGRTGGGELF
TRBV12-3/TRBV12-4	TRBJ1-6	TRBD1	ASSLATGRNSPLH
TRBV12-3/TRBV12-4	TRBJ2-6	.	ASRLTGANVLT
TRBV19	TRBJ1-5	TRBD1	ASSMGQGESQPQH
TRBV12-3/TRBV12-4	TRBJ1-1	.	ASGSNAVYTEAF
TRBV19	TRBJ1-1	.	ASRTASGGFTEAF
TRBV5-6	TRBJ2-1	TRBD2	ASSQIVPGLAGGPDEQF
TRBV29-1	TRBJ1-2	.	SVAPNYGYT
TRBV14	TRBJ1-1	.	ASSQVRRAGTEAF
TRBV9	TRBJ1-2	.	ASSVSAGASYGYT
TRBV29-1	TRBJ1-2	TRBD1	SVDTTGDYYGYT